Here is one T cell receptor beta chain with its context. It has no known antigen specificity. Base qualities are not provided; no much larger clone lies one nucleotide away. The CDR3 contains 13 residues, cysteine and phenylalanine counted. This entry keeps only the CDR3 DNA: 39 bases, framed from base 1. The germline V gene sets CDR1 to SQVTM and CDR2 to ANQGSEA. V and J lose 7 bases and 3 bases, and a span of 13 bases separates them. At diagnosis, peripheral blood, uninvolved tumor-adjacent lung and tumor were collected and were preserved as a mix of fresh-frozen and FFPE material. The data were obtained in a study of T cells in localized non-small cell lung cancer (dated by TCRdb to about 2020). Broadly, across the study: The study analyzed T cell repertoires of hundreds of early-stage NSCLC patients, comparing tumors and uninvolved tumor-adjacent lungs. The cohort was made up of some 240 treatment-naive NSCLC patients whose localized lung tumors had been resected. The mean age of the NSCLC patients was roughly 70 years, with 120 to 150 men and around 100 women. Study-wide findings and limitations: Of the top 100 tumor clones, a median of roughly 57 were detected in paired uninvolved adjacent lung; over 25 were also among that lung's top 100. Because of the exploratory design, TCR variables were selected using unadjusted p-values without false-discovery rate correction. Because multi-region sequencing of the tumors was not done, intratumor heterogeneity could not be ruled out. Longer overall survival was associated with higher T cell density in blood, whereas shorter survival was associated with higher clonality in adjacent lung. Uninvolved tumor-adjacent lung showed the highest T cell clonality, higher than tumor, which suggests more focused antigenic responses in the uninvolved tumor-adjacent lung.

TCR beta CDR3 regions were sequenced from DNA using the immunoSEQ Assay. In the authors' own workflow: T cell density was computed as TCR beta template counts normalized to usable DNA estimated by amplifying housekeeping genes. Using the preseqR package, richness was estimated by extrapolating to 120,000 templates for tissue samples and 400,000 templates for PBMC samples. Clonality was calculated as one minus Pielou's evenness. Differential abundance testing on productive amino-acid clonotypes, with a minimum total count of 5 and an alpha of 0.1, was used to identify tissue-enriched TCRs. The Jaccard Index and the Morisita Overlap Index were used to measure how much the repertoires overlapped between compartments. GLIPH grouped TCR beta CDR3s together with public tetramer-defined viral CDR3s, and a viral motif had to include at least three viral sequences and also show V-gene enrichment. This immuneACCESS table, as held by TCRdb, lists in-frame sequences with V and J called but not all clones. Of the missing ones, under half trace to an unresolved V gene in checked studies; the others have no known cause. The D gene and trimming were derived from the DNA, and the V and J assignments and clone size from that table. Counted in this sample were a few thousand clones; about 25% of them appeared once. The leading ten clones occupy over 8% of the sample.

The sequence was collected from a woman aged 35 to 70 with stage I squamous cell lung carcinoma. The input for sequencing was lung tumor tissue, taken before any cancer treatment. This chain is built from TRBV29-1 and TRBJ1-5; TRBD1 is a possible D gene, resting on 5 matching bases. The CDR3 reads CSALWGSNQPQHF. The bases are TGCAGCGCCCTTTGGGGGTCCAATCAGCCCCAGCATTTT.